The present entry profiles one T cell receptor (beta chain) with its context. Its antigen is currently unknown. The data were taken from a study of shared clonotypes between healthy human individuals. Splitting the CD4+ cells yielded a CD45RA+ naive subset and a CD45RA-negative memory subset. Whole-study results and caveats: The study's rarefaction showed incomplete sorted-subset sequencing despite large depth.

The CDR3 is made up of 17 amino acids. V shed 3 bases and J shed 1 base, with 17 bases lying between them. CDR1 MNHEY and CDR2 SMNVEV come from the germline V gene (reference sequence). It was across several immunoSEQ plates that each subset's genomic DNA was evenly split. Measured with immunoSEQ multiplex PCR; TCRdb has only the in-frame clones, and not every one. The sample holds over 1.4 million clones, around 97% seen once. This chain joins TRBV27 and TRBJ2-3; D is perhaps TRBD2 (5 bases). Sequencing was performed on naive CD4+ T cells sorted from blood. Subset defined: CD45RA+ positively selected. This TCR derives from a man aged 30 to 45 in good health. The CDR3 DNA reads TGTGCCAGCAGTTTGACATCGGGATGGGTGGGCACAGATACGCAGTATTTT. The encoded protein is CASSLTSGWVGTDTQYF.